The table lists the clone carrying this T cell receptor beta chain with many counts. Antigen: not known. Amplified material comprised TCR beta CDR3 regions derived from RNA transcripts. An opening RT-PCR round employed HTBI primers and preceded a second-round multiplex PCR. TCRdb ran MiXCR on the multiplex PCR reads and lists one entry per CDR3 protein. Among fewer than 400,000 distinct CDR3 sequences listed, roughly 18% were seen once. This sample is part of a study of Graves' ophthalmopathy and Graves' hyperthyroidism. Whole-study context: Investigators collected peripheral blood at initial diagnosis, before any treatment was given.

V trimming: 6 bases; J trimming: 4 bases; junction bases outside the gene matches: 12. Germline lookup yields CDR1 DFQATT and CDR2 SNEGSKA (reference sequence). This CDR3 has 14 amino acids. Ophthalmopathy in the donors was of moderate-to-severe activity, with CAS ≥3, NOSPECS ≥4 and duration under 3 months. Notes on the study in general: Researchers report that a 13-signature model separated ophthalmopathy from stable hyperthyroidism, posting less than 90% sensitivity and more than 70% specificity.

The rearrangement links TRBV20-1 to TRBJ2-7; 7 nucleotides align to TRBD2. The sequencing sample was made of peripheral blood. The receptor's source is a woman aged 18 to 35 with Graves' ophthalmopathy. The CDR3 sequence is CSAPNGGRGYEQYF. DNA for the CDR3: TGCAGTGCGCCTAACGGCGGGAGAGGATACGAGCAGTACTTC.